Below, one TCR beta chain is given with its context. Antigen: not known. The data were taken from a study of post-analysis software for immune sequencing data. This CDR3 has 16 residues. Losses at the gene ends were 5 bases for V and 7 bases for J; bases not matched to a gene: 7. The germline V gene has CDR1 SGHTA and CDR2 FQGNSA. Study-wide findings and caveats: TRBV segments more frequent in patients than in controls numbered five and included TRBV5-6, TRBV5-1 and TRBV20-1.

Every TCR beta cDNA library bore unique molecular identifiers. The source material, 1 to 10 million T cells, gave rise to 450,000 to 550,000 cDNA molecules. MiXCR, run by TCRdb on the PCR reads, gives a single entry per CDR3 protein. The sample includes 500,000 to 600,000 distinct CDR3 sequences, 44% seen only once; the top ten take roughly 1.7%. The TCR comes from a girl between 5 and 17 years old with multiple sclerosis. The chain employs TRBV7-2 and TRBJ2-1; 14 bases fit TRBD2. The sample consisted of blood. The CDR3 DNA sequence: TGTGCCAGCAGCCCAAGGACTAGCGGGGGGCGGAATGAGCAGTTCTTC. This encodes CASSPRTSGGRNEQFF.